The 3 T cell receptor beta chains in this list originate from one sample, sequenced in a study of T cell responses to AZD1222 COVID-19 vaccine. TCRdb's copy holds only in-frame clones and misses some; the assay was immunoSEQ multiplex PCR. In the table there are over 110,000 clones, 80% to 90% of which are singletons. The sequences come from peripheral blood, collected on day 0 of AZD1222 vaccination. The receptors were sampled from an adult in good health.

This clone was detected once. This chain links TRBV5-6 with TRBJ1-2; 12 positions agree with TRBD1. The CDR3 extends over 15 amino acids. The junction had 10 bases not matched to a gene; V was cut back by 7 bases and J by 6 bases. In germline, CDR1 is SGHDT, CDR2 YYEEEE. CDR3: CASRKGGQGADGYTF. The CDR3, as DNA: TGTGCCAGCCGGAAGGGGGGACAGGGGGCTGATGGCTACACCTTC.

The chain employs TRBV19 and TRBJ2-5; 10 nucleotides align to TRBD1. Germline CDR1 is LNHDA and CDR2 is SQIVND (reference sequence). Trimming at V came to 4 bases and at J to 5 bases, leaving 4 bases not matched to a gene. CDR3 length equals 14 residues. The CDR3 bases are TGTGCCAGTAGTACGACAGGGGGCGGGGAGACCCAGTACTTC. Its protein product is CASSTTGGGETQYF.

V and J are TRBV6-5 and TRBJ1-5, with 9 bases aligning to TRBD1. The CDR3 runs 15 residues. The germline gives CDR1 MNHEY, CDR2 SVGAGI. The V segment lost 6 bases and the J segment 5 bases; nucleotides outside the gene matches: 8. CDR3 coding DNA: TGTGCCAGCAGGGTACAGGGGGCAACTTATCAGCCCCAGCATTTT. Its translation is CASRVQGATYQPQHF.